This T cell receptor beta chain was sequenced during a study of T cells expressing NK-cell markers. Study details: Seven of the eight sequenced donors were classified as HCMV-seropositive, and one was classified as seronegative.

Study-wide points: NKG2C+ dominant clonotype frequencies in five to seven donors were roughly 1.0-7.5% of CD8+ T cells.

CDR1 is ENHRY and CDR2 is SYGVKD in the germline V gene. The CDR3 consists of 13 residues. Production of TCR beta cDNA relied on 5'RACE template switching with UMIs. TCRdb processed the 5' RACE reads again and assigns one entry to each CDR3 protein, with no DNA. With 150,000 or so distinct CDR3 sequences in the sample, the ten largest clones hold approximately 17%. With respect to this clonotype: Its specificity is not known.

This TCR was recovered from a woman between 18 and 75 years old in good health. The chain recombines TRBV10-3 with TRBJ1-6; TCRdb calls TRBD1, which cannot be checked without DNA. Sequenced: blood T cells: a sorted CD56 or NKG2C T cell subset, CD4+ or CD8+ T cells, or bulk PBMC T cells (not recorded which). CDR3 loop: CATHPGGNSPLHF.